Listed here is a single T cell receptor beta chain. Its antigen remains unknown. CDR3 length: 13 residues. The germline gives CDR1 MDHEN, CDR2 SYDVKM. V lost 10 bases, J lost 5 bases, and 17 bases lay in between. Each patient experienced a relapse that followed autologous stem cell transplantation, and brentuximab vedotin exposure varied. Relapsed/refractory classical Hodgkin lymphoma patients had complete, partial or progressive responses. The data stem from a study of PD-1 blockade in classical Hodgkin lymphoma. Study-wide results and caveats: Complete responders matched newly diagnosed patients in baseline diversity. A significant rise in TCR diversity was seen by C4D1 for CD4+ cells but not for CD8+ cells. Newly diagnosed patients had baseline TCR diversity that was reportedly lower than that of healthy donors.

Assay used: immunoSEQ multiplex PCR; TCRdb lists only in-frame clones, some missing. The data hold around 99,000 clones, with 81% observed a single time. This sample comprised peripheral blood mononuclear cells (PBMCs), obtained before the second cycle of nivolumab. The origin of this receptor is a human donor with classical Hodgkin lymphoma. The chain links TRBV28 to TRBJ2-5; D not certain. The CDR3 nucleotides read TGTGCCACCGAAAGGGCTCCGAGGGAGACCCAGTACTTC. As protein: CATERAPRETQYF.